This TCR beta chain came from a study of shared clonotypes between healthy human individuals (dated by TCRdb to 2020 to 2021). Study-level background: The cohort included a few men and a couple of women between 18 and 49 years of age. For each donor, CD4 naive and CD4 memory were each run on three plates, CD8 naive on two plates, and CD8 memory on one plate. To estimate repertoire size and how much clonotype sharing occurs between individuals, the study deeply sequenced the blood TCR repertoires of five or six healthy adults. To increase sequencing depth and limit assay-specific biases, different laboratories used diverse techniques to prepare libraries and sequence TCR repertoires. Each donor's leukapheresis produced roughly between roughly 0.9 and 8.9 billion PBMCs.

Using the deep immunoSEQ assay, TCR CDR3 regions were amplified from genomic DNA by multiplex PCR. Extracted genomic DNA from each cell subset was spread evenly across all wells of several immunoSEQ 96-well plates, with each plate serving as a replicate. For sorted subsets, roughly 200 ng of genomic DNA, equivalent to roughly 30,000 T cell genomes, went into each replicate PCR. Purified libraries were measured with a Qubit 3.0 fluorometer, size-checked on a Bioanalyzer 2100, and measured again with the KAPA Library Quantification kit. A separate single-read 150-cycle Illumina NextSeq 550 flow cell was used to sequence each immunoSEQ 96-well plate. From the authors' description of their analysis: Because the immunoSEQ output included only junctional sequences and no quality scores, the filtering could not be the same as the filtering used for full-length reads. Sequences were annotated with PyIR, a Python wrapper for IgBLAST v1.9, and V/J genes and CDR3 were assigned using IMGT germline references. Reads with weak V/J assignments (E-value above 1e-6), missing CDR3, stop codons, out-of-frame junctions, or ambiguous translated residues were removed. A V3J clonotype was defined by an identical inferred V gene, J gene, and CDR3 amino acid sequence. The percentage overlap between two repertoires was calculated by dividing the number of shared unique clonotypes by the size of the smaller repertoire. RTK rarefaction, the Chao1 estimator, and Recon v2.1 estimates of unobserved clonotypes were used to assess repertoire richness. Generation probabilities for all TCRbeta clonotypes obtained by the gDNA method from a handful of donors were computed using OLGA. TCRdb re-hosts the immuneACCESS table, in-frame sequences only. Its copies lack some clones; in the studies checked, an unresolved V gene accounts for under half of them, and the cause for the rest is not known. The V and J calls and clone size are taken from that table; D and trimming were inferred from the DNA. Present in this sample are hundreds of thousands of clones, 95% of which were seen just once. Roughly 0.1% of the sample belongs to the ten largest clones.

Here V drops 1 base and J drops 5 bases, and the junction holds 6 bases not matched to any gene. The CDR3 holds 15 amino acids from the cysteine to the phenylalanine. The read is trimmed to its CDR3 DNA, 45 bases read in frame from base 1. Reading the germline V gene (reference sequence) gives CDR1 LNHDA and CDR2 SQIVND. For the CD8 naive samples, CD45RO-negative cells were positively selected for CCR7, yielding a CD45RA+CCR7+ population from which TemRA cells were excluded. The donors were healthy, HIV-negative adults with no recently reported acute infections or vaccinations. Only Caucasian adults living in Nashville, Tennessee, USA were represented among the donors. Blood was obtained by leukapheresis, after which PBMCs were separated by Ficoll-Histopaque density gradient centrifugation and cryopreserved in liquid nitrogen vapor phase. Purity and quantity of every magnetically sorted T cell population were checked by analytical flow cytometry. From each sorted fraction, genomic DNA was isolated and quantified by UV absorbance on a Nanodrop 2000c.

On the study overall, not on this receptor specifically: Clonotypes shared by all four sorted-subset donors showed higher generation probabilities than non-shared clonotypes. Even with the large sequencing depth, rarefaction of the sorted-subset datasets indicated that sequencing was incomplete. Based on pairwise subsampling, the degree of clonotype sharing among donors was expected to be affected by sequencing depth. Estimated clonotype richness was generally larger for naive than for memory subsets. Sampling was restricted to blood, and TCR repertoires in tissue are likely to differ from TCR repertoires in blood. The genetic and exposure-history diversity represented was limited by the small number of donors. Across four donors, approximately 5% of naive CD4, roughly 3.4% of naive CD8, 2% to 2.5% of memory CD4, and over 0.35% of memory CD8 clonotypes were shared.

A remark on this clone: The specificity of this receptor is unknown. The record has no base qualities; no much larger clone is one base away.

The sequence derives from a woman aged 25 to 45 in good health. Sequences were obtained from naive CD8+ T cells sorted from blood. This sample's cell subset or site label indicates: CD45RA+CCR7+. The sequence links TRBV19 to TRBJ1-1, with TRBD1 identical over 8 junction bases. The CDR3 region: CASSIVRTGRTEAFF. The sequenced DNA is TGTGCCAGTAGTATAGTGAGGACAGGGAGGACTGAAGCTTTCTTT.